These 18 T cell receptor beta chains share one sample of origin, sequenced in a study of T cell clones after liver transplantation. Clones were sequenced by immunoSEQ multiplex PCR, and TCRdb holds only the in-frame ones, with some missing. The table has 25,000 to 35,000 clones, more than 90% seen once. The specimen was CD8+ T cells from blood, collected 12 months after liver transplant. All receptors derive from a human patient who received a liver transplant. Some of these T cells may belong to the graft donor.

The chain links TRBV4-3 to TRBJ2-3, with 12 bases matching TRBD1. This CDR3 comprises 17 residues. The trim removed 4 bases at V and 8 bases at J, leaving 13 bases unmatched. Per germline, CDR1 LGHNA and CDR2 YSLEER. In nucleotides, the CDR3 is TGCGCCAGCAGCCCCACCAGGGACAGGGGGCGGAAAGGTACGCAGTATTTT. Amino acids: CASSPTRDRGRKGTQYF.

J is TRBJ2-5 and V is TRBV11-3, with D maybe TRBD1 (6 bases). V gave up 5 bases and J gave up 5 bases, with 18 bases separating them. The CDR3 extends over 15 amino acids. Germline V gene data show CDR1 as SGHNT and CDR2 as YENEEA. The CDR3 nucleotides are TGTGCCAGCAGCCCCTACAACACAGGGTGGGAGACCCAGTACTTC. Residues: CASSPYNTGWETQYF.

The chain couples TRBV5-6 to TRBJ2-7, with 12 positions matching TRBD2. The CDR3 runs to 15 residues. The germline V gene encodes CDR1 SGHDT and CDR2 YYEEEE. V shed 3 bases, J shed 1 base, and the junction held 2 bases outside the gene matches. The chain's CDR3 is CASSSGLAGSYEQYF. The CDR3 bases are TGTGCCAGCAGCTCCGGACTAGCGGGGTCCTACGAGCAGTACTTC.

CDR3 DNA: TGTGCCAGCTCACCGATAGCGGGAGACACCGGGGAGCTGTTTTTT. This encodes CASSPIAGDTGELFF. This chain uses TRBV18 with TRBJ2-2, with TRBD2 identical over 9 bases. The J segment lost 3 bases and the V segment lost 3 bases, leaving 2 bases of the junction unmatched. Looked up from germline, CDR1 is KGHSH and CDR2 is LQKENI. The CDR3 consists of 15 residues.

This clone was picked up one time. This chain links TRBV13 with TRBJ2-7; D is perhaps TRBD1 (6 bases). Trimming removed 5 bases at V and 0 bases at J, with 14 bases between. This CDR3 contains 15 residues. The germline V gene has CDR1 PRHDT and CDR2 FYEKMQ (reference sequence). CDR3: CASSAPGHPSYEQYF. In DNA, the CDR3 is TGTGCCAGCAGCGCCCCGGGACACCCCTCCTACGAGCAGTACTTC.

V gene TRBV7-9 combines with J gene TRBJ2-3; D tentatively fits TRBD1 or TRBD2 (6 bases each). Between the trimmed V and J ends, which lost 5 bases and 10 bases, there was a span of 19 bases. CDR3 size: 14 residues. Looked up from germline, CDR1 is SEHNR and CDR2 is FQNEAQ (reference sequence). CDR3 nucleotide sequence: TGTGCCAGCAGCGCGAAGGGGGGAGAGCAGGCGCAGTATTTT. Its translation is CASSAKGGEQAQYF.

The V gene is TRBV9, the J gene TRBJ2-5; D gene ambiguous. TRBJ2-7 matches the DNA end more closely, so the J call is doubtful. Germline-derived CDR1 and CDR2 are SGDLS and YYNGEE. CDR3 length: 13 residues. CDR3 nucleotides: TGTGCCAGCAGCGTAGTCCCAGACTACGAGCAGTACTTC. It translates to CASSVVPDYEQYF.

This chain uses TRBV7-2 with TRBJ2-7; no clear D gene. The CDR3 runs to 12 residues. CDR1 SGHTA and CDR2 FQGNSA come from the germline V gene. V lost 3 bases to trimming and J lost 5 bases, with 8 bases between them. The CDR3 coding sequence is TGTGCCAGCAGCTTTGGGGTCCACGAGCAGTACTTC. Encoded protein: CASSFGVHEQYF.

V usage is TRBV14 and J usage is TRBJ2-7; D might be TRBD1 or TRBD2, each matching 5 bases. Deletions cut 3 bases from V and 0 bases from J, with 9 bases between. This CDR3 is built from 14 residues. CDR1 is SGHDN and CDR2 is FVKESK in the germline V gene. The CDR3 is CASSQGDLSYEQYF. In nucleotides, the CDR3 is TGTGCCAGCAGCCAGGGGGACCTCTCCTACGAGCAGTACTTC.

The V gene is TRBV4-1, the J gene TRBJ1-4, with D unresolved. In germline, CDR1 is MGHRA, CDR2 YSYEKL. V lost 5 bases and J 0 bases, leaving 7 bases between the germline ends. The CDR3 covers 14 residues. Written as DNA, the CDR3 is TGCGCCAGCAGCTTCGTCTCAACTAATGAAAAACTGTTTTTT. It encodes CASSFVSTNEKLFF.

The rearrangement joins TRBV27 to TRBJ2-1; TRBD2 aligns across 9 bases. J gave up 8 bases and V 5 bases, and 7 bases lay outside the gene matches. CDR1 is MNHEY and CDR2 is SMNVEV in the germline V gene (reference sequence). CDR3 size: 14 residues. The CDR3 reads CASSLRGGTDEQFF. The CDR3 DNA sequence: TGTGCCAGCAGTCTGCGGGGGGGGACGGATGAGCAGTTCTTC.

V is TRBV28 and J is TRBJ2-7; the D is unclear. Germline lookup yields CDR1 MDHEN and CDR2 SYDVKM. The CDR3 is made up of 13 amino acids. This CDR3 reads CGTAVGLSYEQYF. CDR3 nucleotide sequence: TGTGGCACAGCTGTGGGATTGTCCTACGAGCAGTACTTC.

The chain is built from TRBV5-4 and TRBJ1-4; D unclear. The CDR3 has 16 amino acids. Between the trimmed V and J ends, which lost 0 bases and 4 bases, there was a span of 13 bases. CDR1 and CDR2 from the germline V gene are SGHNT and YYREEE (reference sequence). The CDR3 protein is CASSLDPGWGNEKLFF. The CDR3 region has the DNA TGTGCCAGCAGCTTGGACCCGGGTTGGGGTAATGAAAAACTGTTTTTT.

The chain has TRBV7-8 and TRBJ1-5; D is unclear. This CDR3 has 12 residues. Germline V gene lookup returns CDR1 SGHVS and CDR2 FQNEAQ. V dropped 3 bases and J dropped 2 bases, with 2 bases sitting between them. CDR3 in amino acids: CASSFGNQPQHF. The DNA for the CDR3 is TGTGCCAGCAGCTTTGGCAATCAGCCCCAGCATTTT.

V usage is TRBV2 and J usage is TRBJ2-1; TRBD2 matches 9 bases. The CDR3 sequence is 16 residues long. Trimming took 3 bases from V and 4 from J; bases not matched to a gene: 7. The germline CDR1 and CDR2 sequences are SNHLY and FYNNEI. The CDR3 region has the DNA TGTGCCAGCAGTGAGAGGGCGGGAGGGAGGTACAATGAGCAGTTCTTC. Translation: CASSERAGGRYNEQFF.

The chain carries TRBV27 and TRBJ2-7; D remains unclear. CDR1 and CDR2 from the germline V gene are MNHEY and SMNVEV (reference sequence). The CDR3 is 13 amino acids. Trimming removed 2 bases from V and 2 bases from J, with 7 bases in between. CDR3 region: CASSLGKTYEQYF. As DNA, the CDR3 is TGTGCCAGCAGTTTAGGCAAGACCTACGAGCAGTACTTC.

The V and J genes are TRBV5-1 and TRBJ2-7, with 11 bases fitting TRBD2. The germline CDR1 and CDR2 sequences are SGHRS and YFSETQ. The ends lost 3 bases at V and 2 bases at J; junction bases unmatched: 4. The CDR3 consists of 15 residues. The DNA of the CDR3 is TGCGCCAGCAGCTCCGGGACTAGCGGCACCTACGAGCAGTACTTC. The encoded protein is CASSSGTSGTYEQYF.

V usage is TRBV9 and J usage is TRBJ2-1; TRBD2 matches at 10 bases. J gave up 9 bases and V 5 bases, and 2 bases lay outside the gene matches. The CDR3 totals 12 residues. The germline CDR1 and CDR2 sequences are SGDLS and YYNGEE. CDR3 sequence (DNA): TGTGCCAGCAGAGCTAGCGGGAGTGAGCAGTTCTTC. The encoded protein is CASRASGSEQFF.